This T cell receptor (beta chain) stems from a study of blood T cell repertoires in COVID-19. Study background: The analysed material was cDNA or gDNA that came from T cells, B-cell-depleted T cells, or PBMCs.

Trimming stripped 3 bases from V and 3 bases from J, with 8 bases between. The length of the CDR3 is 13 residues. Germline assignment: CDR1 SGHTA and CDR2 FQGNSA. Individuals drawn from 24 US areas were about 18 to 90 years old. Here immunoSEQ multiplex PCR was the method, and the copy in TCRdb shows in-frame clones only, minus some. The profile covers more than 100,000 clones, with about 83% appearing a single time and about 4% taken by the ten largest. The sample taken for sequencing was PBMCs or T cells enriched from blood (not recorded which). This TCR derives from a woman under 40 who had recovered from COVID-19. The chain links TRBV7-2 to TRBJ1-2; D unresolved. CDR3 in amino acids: CASSFYGDYGYTF. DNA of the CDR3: TGTGCCAGCAGCTTCTACGGGGACTATGGCTACACCTTC.